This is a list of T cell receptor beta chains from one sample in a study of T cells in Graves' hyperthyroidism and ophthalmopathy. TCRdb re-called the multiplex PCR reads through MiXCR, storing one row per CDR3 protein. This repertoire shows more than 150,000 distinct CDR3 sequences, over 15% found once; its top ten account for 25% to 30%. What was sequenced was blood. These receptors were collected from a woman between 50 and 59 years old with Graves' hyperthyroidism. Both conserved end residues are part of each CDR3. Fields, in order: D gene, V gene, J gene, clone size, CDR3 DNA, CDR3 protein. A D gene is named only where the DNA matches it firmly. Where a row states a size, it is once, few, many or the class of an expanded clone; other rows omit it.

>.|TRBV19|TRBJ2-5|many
TGTGCCAGTAGTATAGTTAGCCAAGAGACCCAGTACTTC
CASSIVSQETQYF
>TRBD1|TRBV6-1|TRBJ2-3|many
TGTGCCAGCAGTCAAGGACAGGGGGTATTAGATACGCAGTATTTT
CASSQGQGVLDTQYF
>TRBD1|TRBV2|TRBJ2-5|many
TGTGCCAGCAGTGAAGCAGGGGCAGGGGGAGAGACCCAGTACTTC
CASSEAGAGGETQYF
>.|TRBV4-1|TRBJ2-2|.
TGCGCCAGCAGCCAAGATTCTCACACCGGGGAGCTGTTTTTT
CASSQDSHTGELFF
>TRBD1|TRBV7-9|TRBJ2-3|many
TGTGCCAGCAGCTTTACAGGGGAACGGACAGATACGCAGTATTTT
CASSFTGERTDTQYF
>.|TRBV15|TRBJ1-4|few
TGTGCCACCAGCAGGGCGGGGGCGGATGAAAAACTGTTTTTT
CATSRAGADEKLFF
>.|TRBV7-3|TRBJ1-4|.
TGTGCCAGCAGCCTAGTAGCCGGGACCTCCACTGAAAAACTGTTTTTT
CASSLVAGTSTEKLFF
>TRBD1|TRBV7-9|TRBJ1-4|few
TGTGCCAGCAGTCGGGACAGGGGTACTAATGAAAAACTGTTTTTT
CASSRDRGTNEKLFF
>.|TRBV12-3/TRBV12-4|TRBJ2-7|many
TGTGCCAGCAGTCCGACACCCCACGAGCAGTACTTC
CASSPTPHEQYF
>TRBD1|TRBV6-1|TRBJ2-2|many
TGTGCCAGCAGTTACGTCGGGACAGGTATCACCGGGGAGCTGTTTTTT
CASSYVGTGITGELFF
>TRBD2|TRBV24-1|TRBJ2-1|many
TGTGCCACCAGTGACTACGGAACTAGCGACGGGCGATACAATGAGCAGTTCTTC
CATSDYGTSDGRYNEQFF
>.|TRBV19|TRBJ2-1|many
TGTGCCAGTAGTATAGACGGGGCGAGATACAATGAGCAGTTCTTC
CASSIDGARYNEQFF
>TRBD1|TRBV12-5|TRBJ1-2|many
TGTGCTAGTGGTTTGCAACAGGGGGCTAACTATGGCTACACCTTC
CASGLQQGANYGYTF
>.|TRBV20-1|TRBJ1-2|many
TGCAGTGCCCCGCTGGGCAACTATGGCTACACCTTC
CSAPLGNYGYTF
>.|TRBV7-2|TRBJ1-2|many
TGTGCCAGCAGAAATGACATGGGGGGCGATGGCTACACCTTC
CASRNDMGGDGYTF
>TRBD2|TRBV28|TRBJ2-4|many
TGTGCCGGGGGAAAGCGGGGGTCTCCGGGGAACATTCAGTACTTC
CAGGKRGSPGNIQYF
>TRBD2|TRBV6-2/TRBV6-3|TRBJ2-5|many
TGTGCCAGCAAGACGGGGGGACAAGAGACCCAGTACTTC
CASKTGGQETQYF
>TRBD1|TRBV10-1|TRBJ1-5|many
TGCGCCAGCAGTGGAGGGGGCGCGGGTCAGCCCCAGCATTTT
CASSGGGAGQPQHF
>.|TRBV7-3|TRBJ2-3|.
TGTGCCAGCAGCTTAGCCGGCGGAAACCAGCAGGGTACGCAGTATTTT
CASSLAGGNQQGTQYF
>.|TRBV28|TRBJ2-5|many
TGTGCCAGCAGTTTGGGCAGGAGCCAAGAGACCCAGTACTTC
CASSLGRSQETQYF
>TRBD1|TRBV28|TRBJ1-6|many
TGTGCCAGCAGCTCGACTGGGACAGGGGGCTTTAATTCACCCCTCCACTTT
CASSSTGTGGFNSPLHF
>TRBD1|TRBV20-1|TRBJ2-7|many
TGCAGTGCTAGAGATCCGGGACAGGGCACCTACGAGCAGTACTTC
CSARDPGQGTYEQYF
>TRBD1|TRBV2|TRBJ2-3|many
TGTGCCAGCAGCCTTCTGACAGGGGGCAGCGATACGCAGTATTTT
CASSLLTGGSDTQYF
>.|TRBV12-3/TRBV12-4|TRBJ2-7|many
TGTGCCAGCAGTTTGGGGACGGGTGTCTCCTACGAGCAGTACTTC
CASSLGTGVSYEQYF
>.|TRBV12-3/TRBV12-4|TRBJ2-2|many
TGTGCCAGCAGGGCTTTCATGGACGGGGAGCTGTTTTTT
CASRAFMDGELFF
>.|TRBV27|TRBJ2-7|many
TGTGCCAGCAGCCGAGACGGAGCCTACGAGCAGTACTTC
CASSRDGAYEQYF
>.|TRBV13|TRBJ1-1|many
TGTGCCAGCAGCTTAGGGACCCACACTGAAGCTTTCTTT
CASSLGTHTEAFF
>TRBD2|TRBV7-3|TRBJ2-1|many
TGTGCCAGCAGCTTAATGGGCGGGGGTCGACGCAATGAGCAGTTCTTC
CASSLMGGGRRNEQFF
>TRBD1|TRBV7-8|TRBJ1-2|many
TGTGCCAGCAGCTTAAAGGGGGGGACAGGTTATAACTATGGCTACACCTTC
CASSLKGGTGYNYGYTF
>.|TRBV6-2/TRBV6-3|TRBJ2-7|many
TGTGCCAGCAGTTACGGCGGGACACTAGGCTACGAGCAGTACTTC
CASSYGGTLGYEQYF
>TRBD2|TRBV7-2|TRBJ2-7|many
TGTGCCAGCAGCTTAGGGCGGGGGGGCTACGAGCAGTACTTC
CASSLGRGGYEQYF
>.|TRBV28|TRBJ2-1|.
TGTGCCAGCAGTTTAGTGGCATACAATGAGCAGTTCTTC
CASSLVAYNEQFF
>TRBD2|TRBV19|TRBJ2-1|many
TGTGCCAGTAGTATCGTGGCGGGGGGCCACAATGAGCAGTTCTTC
CASSIVAGGHNEQFF
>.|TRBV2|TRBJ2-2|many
TGTGCCAGCGAGGAGGGGATTACCGGGGAGCTGTTTTTT
CASEEGITGELFF
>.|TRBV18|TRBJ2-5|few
TGTGCCAGCTCACAAATGTCTCAACAAGAGACCCAGTACTTC
CASSQMSQQETQYF
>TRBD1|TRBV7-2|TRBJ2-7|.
TGTGCCAGCAGCGCACAGGGGGCCCTCTCCTACGAGCAGTACTTC
CASSAQGALSYEQYF
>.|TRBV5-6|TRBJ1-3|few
TGTGCCAGCAGCTTGATGTACTCTGGAAACACCATATATTTT
CASSLMYSGNTIYF
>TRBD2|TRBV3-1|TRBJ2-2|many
TGTGCCAGCAGCCGGTCTAGCGGGGGCTACACCGGGGAGCTGTTTTTT
CASSRSSGGYTGELFF
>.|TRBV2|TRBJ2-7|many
TGTGCCAGCAGTGGGGATCTAAACTACGAGCAGTACTTC
CASSGDLNYEQYF
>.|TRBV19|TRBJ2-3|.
TGTGCCAGTAGTGTCTCTAGCACAGATACGCAGTATTTT
CASSVSSTDTQYF
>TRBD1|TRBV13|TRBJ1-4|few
TGTGCCAGCAGCTCACTTCTTCAAACCGGGACAGGGGATGAAAAACTGTTTTTT
CASSSLLQTGTGDEKLFF
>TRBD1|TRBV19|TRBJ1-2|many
TGTGCCAGTAGTATTTGGGACAGGGGTTCCTATGGCTACACCTTC
CASSIWDRGSYGYTF
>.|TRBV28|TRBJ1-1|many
TGTGCCAGCAGTTTCCCGGACCTAAACACTGAAGCTTTCTTT
CASSFPDLNTEAFF
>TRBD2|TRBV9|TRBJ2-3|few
TGTGCCAGCAGCCCCCGGGGGGGGGGCGATGATACGCAGTATTTT
CASSPRGGGDDTQYF
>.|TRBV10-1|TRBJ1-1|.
TGCGCCAGCAGTGAGCTTGGGGGGCACACTGAAGCTTTCTTT
CASSELGGHTEAFF
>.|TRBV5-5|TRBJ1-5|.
TGTGCCAGCAGCTGGGAAATCTATCAGCCCCAGCATTTT
CASSWEIYQPQHF
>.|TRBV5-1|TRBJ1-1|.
TGCGCCAGCAGCTTTGGAGGGGGACGGAAGAACACTGAAGCTTTCTTT
CASSFGGGRKNTEAFF
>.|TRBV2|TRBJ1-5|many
TGTGCCAGTCAAGGGGAGGATCAGCCCCAGCATTTT
CASQGEDQPQHF
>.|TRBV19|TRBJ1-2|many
TGTGCCAGTAGTATTTCAGGGGCGGGCTATGGCTACACCTTC
CASSISGAGYGYTF
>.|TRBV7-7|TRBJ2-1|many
TGTGCTAGCAGCTTAGGACCCAGGGGCAATGAGCAGTTCTTC
CASSLGPRGNEQFF
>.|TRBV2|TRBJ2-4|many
TGTGCCAGCAGGCGAAGTGGATCAGGGGGGCCTCAGTACTTC
CASRRSGSGGPQYF
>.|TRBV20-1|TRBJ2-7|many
TGCAGTGCGGCGCGGGGTCGAGCGGTCTTAGAGCAGTACTTC
CSAARGRAVLEQYF
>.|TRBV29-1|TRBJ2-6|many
TGCAGCGTTGAGGGGGGCTCTGGGGCCAACGTCCTGACTTTC
CSVEGGSGANVLTF
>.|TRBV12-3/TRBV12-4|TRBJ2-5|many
TGTGCCAGCAGTTTAAATAGGGAGACCCAGTACTTC
CASSLNRETQYF
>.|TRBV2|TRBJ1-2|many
TGTGCCAGCAGAAATTTTAACTATGGCTACACCTTC
CASRNFNYGYTF